The source of this TCR beta chain is a study of cytomegalovirus exposure and HLA in healthy donors. Overall study findings and caveats: Fewer N-insertions than the approximately 700-donor mean were reportedly shown by an Asian-associated ancestry cluster in a later analysis.

The CDR3 totals 15 residues. With 1 base clipped from V and 3 bases from J, the junction kept 1 base outside the gene matches. Germline CDR1 SGHAT, CDR2 FQDESV (reference sequence). The sample holds a few counts of this clone. Its target is not known. PCR was performed using 60 Vbeta and 13 Jbeta primers. Method: immunoSEQ multiplex PCR; TCRdb's copy keeps in-frame clones and lacks some. The table has approximately 140,000 clones, around 77% seen once; the top ten hold 0.75% to 0.95%. This sequence originates from a woman aged 60 to 75 in good health and CMV-seronegative. Sequencing used PBMCs. The rearrangement links TRBV11-1 to TRBJ2-2, with TRBD2 matching over 8 bases. The CDR3 here is CASSLVLADTGELFF. The DNA for the CDR3 is TGTGCCAGCAGCTTAGTACTAGCGGACACCGGGGAGCTGTTTTTT.